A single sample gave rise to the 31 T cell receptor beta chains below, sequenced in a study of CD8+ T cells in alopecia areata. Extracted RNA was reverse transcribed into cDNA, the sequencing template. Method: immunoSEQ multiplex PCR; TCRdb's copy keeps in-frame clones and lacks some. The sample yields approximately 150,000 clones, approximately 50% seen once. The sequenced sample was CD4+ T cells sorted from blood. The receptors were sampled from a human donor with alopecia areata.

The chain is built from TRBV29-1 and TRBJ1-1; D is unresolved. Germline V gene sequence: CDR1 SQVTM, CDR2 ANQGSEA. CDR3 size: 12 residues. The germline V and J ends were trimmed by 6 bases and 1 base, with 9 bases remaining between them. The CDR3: CSVSRQNTEAFF. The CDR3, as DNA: TGCAGCGTGAGCAGACAGAACACTGAAGCTTTCTTT. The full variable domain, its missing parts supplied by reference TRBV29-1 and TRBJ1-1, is SAVISQKPSRDICQRGTSLTIQCQVDSQVTMMFWYRQQPGQSLTLIATANQGSEATYESGFVIDKFPISRPNLTFSTLTVSNMSPEDSSIYLCSVSRQNTEAFFGQGTRLTVV.

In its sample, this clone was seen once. The CDR3 coding sequence is TGTGCCAGCAGCTTGGATGGTGGGAGCCACGAGCAGTACTTC. It codes for CASSLDGGSHEQYF. This chain links TRBV5-4 with TRBJ2-7; D is possibly TRBD2 (5 bases). V lost 0 bases to trimming and J lost 5 bases, with 12 bases between them. CDR1 and CDR2 (germline): SGHNT, YYREEE (reference sequence). The CDR3 loop spans 14 amino acids. Looking up the rest from reference TRBV5-4 and TRBJ2-7 gives the full variable domain: ETGVTQSPTHLIKTRGQQVTLRCSSQSGHNTVSWYQQALGQGPQFIFQYYREEENGRGNFPPRFSGLQFPNYSSELNVNALELDDSALYLCASSLDGGSHEQYFGPGTRLTVT.

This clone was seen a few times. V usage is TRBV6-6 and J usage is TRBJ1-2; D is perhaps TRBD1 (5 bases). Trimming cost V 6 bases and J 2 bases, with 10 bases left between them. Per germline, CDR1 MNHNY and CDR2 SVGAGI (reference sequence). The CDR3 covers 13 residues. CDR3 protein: CASSQQENYGYTF. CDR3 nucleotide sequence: TGTGCCAGCAGCCAACAGGAAAACTATGGCTACACCTTC.

The CDR3 reads CASSQPGSGQETQYF. The CDR3 DNA reads TGTGCCAGCAGCCAACCGGGCAGCGGCCAAGAGACCCAGTACTTC. This chain uses TRBV7-9 with TRBJ2-5; possibly TRBD2 for D (5 bases). Looked up from germline, CDR1 is SEHNR and CDR2 is FQNEAQ (reference sequence). V lost 5 bases to trimming and J lost 1 base, with 14 bases between them. The CDR3 extends over 15 amino acids.

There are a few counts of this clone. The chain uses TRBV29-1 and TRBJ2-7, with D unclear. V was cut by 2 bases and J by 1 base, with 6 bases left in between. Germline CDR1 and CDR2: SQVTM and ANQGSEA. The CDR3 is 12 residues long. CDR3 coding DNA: TGCAGCGTTGAAAGCCAATCCTACGAGCAGTACTTC. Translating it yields CSVESQSYEQYF.

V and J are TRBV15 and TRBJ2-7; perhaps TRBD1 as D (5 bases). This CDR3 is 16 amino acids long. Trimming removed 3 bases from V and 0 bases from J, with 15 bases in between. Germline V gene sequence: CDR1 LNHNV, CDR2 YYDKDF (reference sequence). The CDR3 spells CATSRDPTGVSYEQYF. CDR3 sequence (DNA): TGTGCCACCAGCAGGGACCCTACAGGCGTCTCCTACGAGCAGTACTTC.

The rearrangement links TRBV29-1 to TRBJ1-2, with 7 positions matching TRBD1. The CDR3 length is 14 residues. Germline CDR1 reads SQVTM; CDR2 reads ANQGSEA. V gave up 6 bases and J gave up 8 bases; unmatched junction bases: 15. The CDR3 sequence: CSVRPGQPMGGYTF. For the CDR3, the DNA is TGCAGCGTGAGACCGGGACAGCCAATGGGGGGCTACACCTTC.

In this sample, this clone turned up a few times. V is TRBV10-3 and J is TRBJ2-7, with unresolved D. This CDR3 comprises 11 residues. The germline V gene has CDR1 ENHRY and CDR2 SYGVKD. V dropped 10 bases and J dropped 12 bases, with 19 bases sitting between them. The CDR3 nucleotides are TGTGCCACAAGTGGCGCTGAGGCGACGTACTTC. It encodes CATSGAEATYF.

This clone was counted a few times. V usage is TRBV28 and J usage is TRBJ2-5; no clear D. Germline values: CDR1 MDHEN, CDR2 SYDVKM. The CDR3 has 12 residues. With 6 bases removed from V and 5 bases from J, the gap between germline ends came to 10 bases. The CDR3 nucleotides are TGTGCCAGCAGCCCCGAGTCTGAGACCCAGTACTTC. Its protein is CASSPESETQYF.

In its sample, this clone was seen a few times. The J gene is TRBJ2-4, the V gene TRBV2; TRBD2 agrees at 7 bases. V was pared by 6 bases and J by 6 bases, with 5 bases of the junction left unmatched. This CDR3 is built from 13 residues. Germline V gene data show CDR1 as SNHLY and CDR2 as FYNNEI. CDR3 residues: CASSGLVGNIQYF. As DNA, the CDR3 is TGTGCCAGCAGCGGACTAGTTGGAAACATTCAGTACTTC.

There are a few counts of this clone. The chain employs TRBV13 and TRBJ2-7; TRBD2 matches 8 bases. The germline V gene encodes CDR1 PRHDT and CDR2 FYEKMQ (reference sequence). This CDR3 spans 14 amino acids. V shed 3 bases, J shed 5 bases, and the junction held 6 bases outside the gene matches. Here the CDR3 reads CASSFSGSVDEQYF. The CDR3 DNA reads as TGTGCCAGCAGCTTCAGCGGGAGCGTCGACGAGCAGTACTTC. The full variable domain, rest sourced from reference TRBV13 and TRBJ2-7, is AAGVIQSPRHLIKEKRETATLKCYPIPRHDTVYWYQQGPGQDPQFLISFYEKMQSDKGSIPDRFSAQQFSDYHSELNMSSLELGDSALYFCASSFSGSVDEQYFGPGTRLTVT.

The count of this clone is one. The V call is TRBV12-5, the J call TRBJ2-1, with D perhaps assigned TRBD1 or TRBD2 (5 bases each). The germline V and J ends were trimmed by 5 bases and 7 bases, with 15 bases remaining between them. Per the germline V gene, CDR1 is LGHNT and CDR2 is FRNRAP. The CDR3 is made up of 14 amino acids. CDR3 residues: CASGPHGAVNEQFF. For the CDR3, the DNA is TGTGCTAGTGGTCCCCACGGGGCGGTAAATGAGCAGTTCTTC. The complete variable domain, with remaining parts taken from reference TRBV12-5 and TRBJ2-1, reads DARVTQTPRHKVTEMGQEVTMRCQPILGHNTVFWYRQTMMQGLELLAYFRNRAPLDDSGMPKDRFSAEMPDATLATLKIQPSEPRDSAVYFCASGPHGAVNEQFFGPGTRLTVL.

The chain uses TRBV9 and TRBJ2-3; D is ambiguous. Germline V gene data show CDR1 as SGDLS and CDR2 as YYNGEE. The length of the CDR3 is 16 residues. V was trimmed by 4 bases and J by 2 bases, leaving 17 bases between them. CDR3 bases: TGTGCCAGCAGCTCCCTGAGGAAAGCTTACACAGATACGCAGTATTTT. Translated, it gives CASSSLRKAYTDTQYF.

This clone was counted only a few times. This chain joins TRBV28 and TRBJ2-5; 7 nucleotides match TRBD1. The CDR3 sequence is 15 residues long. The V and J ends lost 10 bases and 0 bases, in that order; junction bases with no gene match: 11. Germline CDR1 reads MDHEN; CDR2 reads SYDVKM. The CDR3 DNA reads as TGTGCCACCAGCATGGCAGGGGGTCACCAAGAGACCCAGTACTTC. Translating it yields CATSMAGGHQETQYF. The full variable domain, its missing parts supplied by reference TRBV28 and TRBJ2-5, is DVKVTQSSRYLVKRTGEKVFLECVQDMDHENMFWYRQDPGLGLRLIYFSYDVKMKEKGDIPEGYSVSREKKERFSLILESASTNQTSMYLCATSMAGGHQETQYFGPGTRLLVL.

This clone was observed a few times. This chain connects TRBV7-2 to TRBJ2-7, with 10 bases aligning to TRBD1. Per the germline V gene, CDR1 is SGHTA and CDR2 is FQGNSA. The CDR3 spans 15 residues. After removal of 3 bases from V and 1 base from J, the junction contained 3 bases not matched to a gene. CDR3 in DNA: TGTGCCAGCAGCTTGAGGACAGGGGGTTCCTACGAGCAGTACTTC. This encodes CASSLRTGGSYEQYF.

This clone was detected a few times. The CDR3 DNA follows: TGCGCCAGCATAGAGCAGGATCCACGCTACAATGAGCAGTTCTTC. Amino acid sequence: CASIEQDPRYNEQFF. The V gene is TRBV5-1, the J gene TRBJ2-1; D uncertain. Germline assignment: CDR1 SGHRS and CDR2 YFSETQ. Trimming took off 6 bases at V and 3 bases at J, with 16 bases between the two ends. This CDR3 comprises 15 residues. The full variable domain, its missing parts supplied by reference TRBV5-1 and TRBJ2-1, is KAGVTQTPRYLIKTRGQQVTLSCSPISGHRSVSWYQQTPGQGLQFLFEYFSETQRNKGNFPGRFSGRQFSNSRSEMNVSTLELGDSALYLCASIEQDPRYNEQFFGPGTRLTVL.

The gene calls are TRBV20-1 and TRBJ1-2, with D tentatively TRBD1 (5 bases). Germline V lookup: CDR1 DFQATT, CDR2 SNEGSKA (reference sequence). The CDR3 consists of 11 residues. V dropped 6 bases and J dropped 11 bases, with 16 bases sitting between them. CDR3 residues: CSAQGGQQYTF. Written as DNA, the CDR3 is TGCAGTGCCCAAGGCGGACAACAGTACACCTTC.

This CDR3 is CASEWTANEKLFF. In DNA, the CDR3 is TGTGCCAGCGAGTGGACAGCCAATGAAAAACTGTTTTTT. The V and J genes are TRBV2 and TRBJ1-4, with D possibly being TRBD1 (6 bases). Trimming shortened V by 8 bases and J by 5 bases, and 12 bases separated the two germline ends. Germline values: CDR1 SNHLY, CDR2 FYNNEI. The CDR3 totals 13 residues.

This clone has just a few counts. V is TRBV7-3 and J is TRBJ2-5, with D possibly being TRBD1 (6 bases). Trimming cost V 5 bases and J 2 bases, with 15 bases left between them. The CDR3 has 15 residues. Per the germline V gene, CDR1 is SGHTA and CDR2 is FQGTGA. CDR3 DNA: TGTGCCAGCAGCCCCAAATTGACAGGACAAGAGACCCAGTACTTC. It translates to CASSPKLTGQETQYF. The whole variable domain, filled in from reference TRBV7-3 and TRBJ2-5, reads GAGVSQTPSNKVTEKGKYVELRCDPISGHTALYWYRQSLGQGPEFLIYFQGTGAADDSGLPNDRFFAVRPEGSVSTLKIQRTERGDSAVYLCASSPKLTGQETQYFGPGTRLLVL.

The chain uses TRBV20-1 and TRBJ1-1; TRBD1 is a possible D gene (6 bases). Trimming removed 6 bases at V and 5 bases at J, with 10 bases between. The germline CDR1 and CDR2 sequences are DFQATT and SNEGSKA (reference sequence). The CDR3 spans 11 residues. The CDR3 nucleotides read TGCAGTGCCGGGAGGGGGACTGAAGCTTTCTTT. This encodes CSAGRGTEAFF.

The DNA of the CDR3 is TGTGCCAGCAGTGAGTTTGCAGGGAATGGCTACACCTTC. This translates into CASSEFAGNGYTF. The chain is built from TRBV2 and TRBJ1-2; TRBD1 is a possible D gene (5 bases). This CDR3 is 13 amino acids long. Germline assignment: CDR1 SNHLY and CDR2 FYNNEI. V lost 3 bases and J lost 6, with 11 bases in between.

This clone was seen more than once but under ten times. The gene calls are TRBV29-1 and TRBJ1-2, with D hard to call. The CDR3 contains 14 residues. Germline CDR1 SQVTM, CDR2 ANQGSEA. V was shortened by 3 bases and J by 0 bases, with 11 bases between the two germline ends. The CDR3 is CSVEAGSANYGYTF. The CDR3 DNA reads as TGCAGCGTTGAGGCGGGGAGCGCTAACTATGGCTACACCTTC.

As DNA, the CDR3 is TGCAGCGTTGAAGGGGGGTTCAAAAACATTCAGTACTTC. It yields the protein CSVEGGFKNIQYF. The V call is TRBV29-1, the J call TRBJ2-4; D possibly matches TRBD1 or TRBD2 (5 bases each). Per germline, CDR1 SQVTM and CDR2 ANQGSEA. The V end was cut by 1 base, the J end by 3 bases, with 7 bases between. There are 13 residues in the CDR3.

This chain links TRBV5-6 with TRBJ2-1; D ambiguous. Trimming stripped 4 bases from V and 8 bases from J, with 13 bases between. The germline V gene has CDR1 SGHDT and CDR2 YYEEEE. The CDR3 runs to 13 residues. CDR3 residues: CASSHTDSYEQFF. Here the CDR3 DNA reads TGTGCCAGCAGCCATACAGATAGCTATGAGCAGTTCTTC.

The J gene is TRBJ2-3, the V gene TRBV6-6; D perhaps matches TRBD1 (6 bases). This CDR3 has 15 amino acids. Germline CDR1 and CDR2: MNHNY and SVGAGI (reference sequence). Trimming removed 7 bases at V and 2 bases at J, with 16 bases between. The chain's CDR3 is CASNRQVPLTDTQYF. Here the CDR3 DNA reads TGTGCCAGCAATAGACAGGTTCCTCTCACAGATACGCAGTATTTT.

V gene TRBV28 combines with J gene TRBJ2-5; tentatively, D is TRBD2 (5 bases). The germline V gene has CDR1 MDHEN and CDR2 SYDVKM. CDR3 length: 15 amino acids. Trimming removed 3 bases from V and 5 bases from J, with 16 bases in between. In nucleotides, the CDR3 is TGTGCCAGCAGTTTTGGTTGGTCGGGAACGGAGACCCAGTACTTC. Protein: CASSFGWSGTETQYF.

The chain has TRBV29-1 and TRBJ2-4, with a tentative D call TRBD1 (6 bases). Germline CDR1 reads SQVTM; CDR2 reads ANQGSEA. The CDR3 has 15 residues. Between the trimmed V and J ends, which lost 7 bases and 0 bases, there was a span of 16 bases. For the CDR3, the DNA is TGCAGCGCCATGGGACATTCCTCAGCCAAAAACATTCAGTACTTC. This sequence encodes CSAMGHSSAKNIQYF.

CDR3 sequence: CSVGGKSGPLPYEQYF. The CDR3 DNA follows: TGCAGCGTTGGGGGGAAAAGCGGGCCCTTACCCTACGAGCAGTACTTC. V and J are TRBV29-1 and TRBJ2-7; the D gene is possibly TRBD2 (6 bases). This CDR3 is 16 amino acids long. Germline V gives CDR1 SQVTM, CDR2 ANQGSEA. Trimming shortened V by 4 bases and J by 2 bases, and 21 bases separated the two germline ends.

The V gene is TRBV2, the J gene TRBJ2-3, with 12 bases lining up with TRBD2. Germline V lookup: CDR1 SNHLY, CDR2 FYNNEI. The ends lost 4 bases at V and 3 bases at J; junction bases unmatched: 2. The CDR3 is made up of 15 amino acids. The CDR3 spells CASSVTSGRTDTQYF. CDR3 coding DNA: TGTGCCAGCAGTGTAACTAGCGGGAGGACAGATACGCAGTATTTT.

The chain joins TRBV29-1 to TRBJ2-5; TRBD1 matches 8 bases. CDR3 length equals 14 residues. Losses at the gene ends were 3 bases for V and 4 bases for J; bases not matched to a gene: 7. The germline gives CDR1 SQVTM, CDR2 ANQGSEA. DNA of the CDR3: TGCAGCGTTGATAGCAGGGGGCGCCGAGAGACCCAGTACTTC. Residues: CSVDSRGRRETQYF.

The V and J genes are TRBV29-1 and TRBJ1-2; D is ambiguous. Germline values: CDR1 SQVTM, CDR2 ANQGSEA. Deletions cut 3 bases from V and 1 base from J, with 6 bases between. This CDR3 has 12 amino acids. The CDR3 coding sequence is TGCAGCGTTGATAACAGTAACTATGGCTACACCTTC. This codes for CSVDNSNYGYTF.